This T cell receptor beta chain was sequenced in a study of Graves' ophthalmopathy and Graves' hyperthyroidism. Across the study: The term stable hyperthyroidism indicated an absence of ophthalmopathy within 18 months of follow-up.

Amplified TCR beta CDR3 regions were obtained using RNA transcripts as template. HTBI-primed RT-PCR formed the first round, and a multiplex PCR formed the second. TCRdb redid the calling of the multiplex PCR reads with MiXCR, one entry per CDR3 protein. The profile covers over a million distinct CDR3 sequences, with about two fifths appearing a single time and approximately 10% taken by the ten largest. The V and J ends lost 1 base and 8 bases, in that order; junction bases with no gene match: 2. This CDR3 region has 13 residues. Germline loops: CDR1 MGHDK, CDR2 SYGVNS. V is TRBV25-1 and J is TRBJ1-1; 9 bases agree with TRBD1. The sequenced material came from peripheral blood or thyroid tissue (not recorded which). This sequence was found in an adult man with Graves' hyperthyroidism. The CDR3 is CASSESGQGEAFF. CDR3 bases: TGTGCCAGCAGTGAATCGGGACAGGGAGAAGCTTTCTTT.